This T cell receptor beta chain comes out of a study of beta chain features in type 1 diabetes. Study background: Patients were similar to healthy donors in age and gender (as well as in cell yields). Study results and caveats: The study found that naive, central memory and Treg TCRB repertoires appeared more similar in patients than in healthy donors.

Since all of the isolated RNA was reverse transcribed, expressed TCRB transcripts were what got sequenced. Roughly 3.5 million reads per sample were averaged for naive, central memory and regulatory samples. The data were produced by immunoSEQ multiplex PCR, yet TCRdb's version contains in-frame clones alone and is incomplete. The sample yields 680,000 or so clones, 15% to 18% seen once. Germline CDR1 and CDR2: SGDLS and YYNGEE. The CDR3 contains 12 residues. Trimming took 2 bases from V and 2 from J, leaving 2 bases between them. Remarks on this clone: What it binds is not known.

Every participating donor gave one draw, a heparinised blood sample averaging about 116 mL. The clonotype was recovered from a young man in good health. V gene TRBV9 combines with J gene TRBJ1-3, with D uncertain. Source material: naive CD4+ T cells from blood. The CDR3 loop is CASSVPGNTIYF. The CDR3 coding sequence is TGTGCCAGCAGCGTTCCTGGAAACACCATATATTTT.